This is a list of T cell receptor beta chains from one sample in a study of neurological immune-mediated disorders. TCRdb re-called the 5' RACE reads with MiXCR, one entry per CDR3 protein. The data contain approximately 86,000 distinct CDR3 sequences, approximately 2.8% of them singletons. Sequencing was performed on PBMCs. All receptors derive from a woman aged 25-40 years with multiple sclerosis. CDR3s include the opening cysteine and the closing phenylalanine or tryptophan. A D gene is named only where the DNA matches it firmly. Expanded clones get a size class; other rows say once, few or many, or leave the size out.

j_gene	v_gene	abundance	d_gene	CDR3aa	CDR3nt
TRBJ1-5	TRBV5-5	many	NA	CASSSTPGSVQPQHF	TGTGCCAGCAGCTCCACCCCAGGGAGTGTCCAGCCCCAGCATTTT
TRBJ2-6	TRBV6-5	many	NA	CASSSNSGIFSGANVLTF	TGTGCCAGCAGTTCCAACTCGGGGATCTTCTCTGGGGCCAACGTCCTGACTTTC
TRBJ2-6	TRBV3-1	many	NA	CASSPPTGYSGANVLTF	TGTGCCAGCAGCCCTCCGACAGGCTACTCTGGGGCCAACGTCCTGACTTTC
TRBJ2-1	TRBV6-5	many	NA	CASSYSGPGRIGDNEQFF	TGTGCCAGCAGTTACTCAGGGCCAGGGAGGATCGGTGACAATGAGCAGTTCTTC
TRBJ2-3	TRBV29-1	many	TRBD2	CSVVGREPVLDTQYF	TGCAGCGTTGTGGGGCGGGAGCCAGTATTAGATACGCAGTATTTT
TRBJ1-2	TRBV5-6	many	NA	CASSPGISAFSYGYTF	TGTGCCAGCAGCCCGGGAATATCTGCCTTTTCCTATGGCTACACCTTC
TRBJ2-3	TRBV25-1	many	NA	CASSGSADTQYF	TGTGCCAGCAGTGGGAGTGCAGATACGCAGTATTTT
TRBJ1-2	TRBV12-3/TRBV12-4	NA	TRBD1	CASSPPTGGIYGYTF	TGTGCCAGCAGCCCCCCGACAGGGGGGATCTATGGCTACACCTTC
TRBJ2-1	TRBV24-1	many	TRBD2	CATSLGNSAGEETSGSRFEQFF	TGTGCCACCTCATTGGGGAATTCGGCCGGAGAGGAAACTAGCGGGAGTCGGTTTGAGCAGTTCTTC
TRBJ2-7	TRBV20-1	many	TRBD2	CSARLLAAYEQYF	TGCAGTGCTAGACTACTAGCGGCCTACGAGCAGTACTTC